The source of this TCR beta chain is a study of cytomegalovirus exposure and HLA in healthy donors. Study-level results: Among the CMV-associated chains, a few were confirmed in vitro as specific for CMV antigens.

CDR1 is SEHNR and CDR2 is FQNEAQ in the germline V gene (reference sequence). This CDR3 has 13 residues. The V end lost 6 bases, the J end lost 4 bases, and 13 bases lay between the germline ends. PCR primers comprised 60 Vbeta and 13 Jbeta primers. The method was immunoSEQ multiplex PCR; TCRdb's version includes in-frame clones alone and lacks a portion of them. The table shows 180,000 or so clones, with approximately 80% occurring only once. This clone has just a few counts. Its antigen is as yet unknown. This rearrangement joins TRBV7-9 to TRBJ2-7, with D perhaps matching TRBD1 (5 bases). Sequencing was carried out using PBMCs. The TCR comes from a man younger than 30 in good health and CMV-seronegative. The DNA of the CDR3 is TGTGCCAGCAGGTCGGCAGGGCGATACGAGCAGTACTTC. It codes for CASRSAGRYEQYF.